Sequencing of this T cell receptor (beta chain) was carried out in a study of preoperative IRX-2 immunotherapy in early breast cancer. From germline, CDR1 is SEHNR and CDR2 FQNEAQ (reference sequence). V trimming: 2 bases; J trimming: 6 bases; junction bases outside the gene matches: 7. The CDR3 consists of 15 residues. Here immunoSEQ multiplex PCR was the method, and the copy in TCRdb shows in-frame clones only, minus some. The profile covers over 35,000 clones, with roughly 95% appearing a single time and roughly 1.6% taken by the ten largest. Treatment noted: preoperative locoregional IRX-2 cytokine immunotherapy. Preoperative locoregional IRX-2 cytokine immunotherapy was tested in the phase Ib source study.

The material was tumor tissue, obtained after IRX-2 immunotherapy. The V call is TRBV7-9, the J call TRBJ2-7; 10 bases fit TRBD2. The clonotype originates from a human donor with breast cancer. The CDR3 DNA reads TGTGCCAGCAGCTTACTGGCTAGCGGGAGCAGCGAGCAGTACTTC. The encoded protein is CASSLLASGSSEQYF.